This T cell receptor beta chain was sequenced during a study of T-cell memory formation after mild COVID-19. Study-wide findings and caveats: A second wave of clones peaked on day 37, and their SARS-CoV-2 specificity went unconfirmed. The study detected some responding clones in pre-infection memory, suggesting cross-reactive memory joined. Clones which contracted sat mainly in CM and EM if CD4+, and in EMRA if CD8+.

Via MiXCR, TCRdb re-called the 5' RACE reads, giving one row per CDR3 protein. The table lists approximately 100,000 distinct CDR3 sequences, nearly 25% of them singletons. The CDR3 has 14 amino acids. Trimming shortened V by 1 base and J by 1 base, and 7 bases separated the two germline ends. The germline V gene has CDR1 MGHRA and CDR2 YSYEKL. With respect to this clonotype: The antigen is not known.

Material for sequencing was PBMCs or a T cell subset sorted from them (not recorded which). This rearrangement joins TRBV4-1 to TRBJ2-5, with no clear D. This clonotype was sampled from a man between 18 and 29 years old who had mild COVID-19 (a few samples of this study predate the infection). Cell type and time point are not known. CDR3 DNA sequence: TGCGCCAGCAGCCAAGTAGGCGGCCAAGAGACCCAGTACTTC. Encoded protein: CASSQVGGQETQYF.